This TCR beta chain was recorded in a study of blood T cell repertoires in COVID-19. Under the authors' procedure: Amplifying reference gene primers gave estimates of nucleated cell counts. Libraries were prepared by immunoSEQ multiplex PCR; TCRdb keeps only in-frame clonotypes and omits some of them. V, J and clone size are taken as reported in that table, and D and trimming were inferred from the DNA itself. This table has about 150,000 clones, about four fifths appearing once. The TCR originated in a woman in her fifties or sixties with acute or convalescent COVID-19. Sequencing used peripheral blood.

The CDR3 reads CASSLGQTSNQPQHF. The CDR3 DNA sequence: TGCGCCAGCAGCTTGGGACAGACTAGCAATCAGCCCCAGCATTTT. The gene calls are TRBV5-1 and TRBJ1-5; tentative D call: TRBD1 (5 bases). This CDR3 region has 15 residues. V gave up 0 bases and J gave up 0 bases, with 7 bases separating them. Germline CDR1 and CDR2: SGHRS and YFSETQ. The variable domain in full, completed from reference TRBV5-1 and TRBJ1-5, reads KAGVTQTPRYLIKTRGQQVTLSCSPISGHRSVSWYQQTPGQGLQFLFEYFSETQRNKGNFPGRFSGRQFSNSRSEMNVSTLELGDSALYLCASSLGQTSNQPQHFGDGTRLSIL.